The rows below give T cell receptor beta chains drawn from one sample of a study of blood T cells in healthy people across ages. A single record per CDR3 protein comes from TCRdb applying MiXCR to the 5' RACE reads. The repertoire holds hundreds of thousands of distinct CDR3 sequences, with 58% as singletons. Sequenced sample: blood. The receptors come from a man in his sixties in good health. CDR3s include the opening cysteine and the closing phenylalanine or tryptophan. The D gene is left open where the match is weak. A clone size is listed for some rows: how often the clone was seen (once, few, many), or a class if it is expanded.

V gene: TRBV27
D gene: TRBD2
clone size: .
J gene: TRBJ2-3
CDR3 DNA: TGTGCCAGCAGTTTCAGGGAGGGAGATACGCAGTATTTT
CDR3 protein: CASSFREGDTQYF

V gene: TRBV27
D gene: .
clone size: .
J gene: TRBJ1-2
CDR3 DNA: TGTGCCAGCAGCTCACGGGCGGCAGACCGCCACTATGGCTACACCTTC
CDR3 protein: CASSSRAADRHYGYTF

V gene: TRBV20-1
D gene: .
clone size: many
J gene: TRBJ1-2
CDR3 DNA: TGCAGTGCTAGTAACCGGGGGGCCTCGTATGGCTACACCTTC
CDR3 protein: CSASNRGASYGYTF

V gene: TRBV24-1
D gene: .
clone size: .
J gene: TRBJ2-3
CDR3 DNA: TGTGCCACCAGTGATCTAAGGGGGGGCCCGGATACGCAGTATTTT
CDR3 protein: CATSDLRGGPDTQYF

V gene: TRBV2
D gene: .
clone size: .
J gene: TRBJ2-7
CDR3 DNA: TGTGCCAGCAGTGGAGGGGTAGCTGAAAGCTCCTACGAGCAGTACTTC
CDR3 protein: CASSGGVAESSYEQYF

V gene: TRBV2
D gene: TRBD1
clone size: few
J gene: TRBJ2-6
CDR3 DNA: TGTGCCAGCACTACGACAGGGGGCCCGCCTGGGGCCAACGTCCTGACTTTC
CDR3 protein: CASTTTGGPPGANVLTF

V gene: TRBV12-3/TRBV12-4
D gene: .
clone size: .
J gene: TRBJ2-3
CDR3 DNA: TGTGCCAGCAGTGTTGGGGTGGGAGGAGATGCGCAGTATTTT
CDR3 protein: CASSVGVGGDAQYF

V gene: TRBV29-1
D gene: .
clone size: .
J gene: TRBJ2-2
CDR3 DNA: TGCAGCGTTGATTTGGGGGGCACCGGGGAGCTGTTTTTT
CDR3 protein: CSVDLGGTGELFF

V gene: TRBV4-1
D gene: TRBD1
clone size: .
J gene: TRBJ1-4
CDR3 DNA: TGCGCCAGCAGCCAAGCACCAAAAGGGACAGGCATTGCAACTAATGAAAAACTGTTTTTT
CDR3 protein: CASSQAPKGTGIATNEKLFF

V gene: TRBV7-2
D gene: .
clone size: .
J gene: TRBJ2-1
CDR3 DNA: TGTGCCAGCAGCTTCATCGCCCGTCACGCCAATGAGCAGTTCTTC
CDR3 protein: CASSFIARHANEQFF

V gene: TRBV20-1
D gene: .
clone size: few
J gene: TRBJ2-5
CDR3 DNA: TGCAGTGCTGTCCCCTTGGCCAAACAGGACCGGGGGACCCAGTACTTC
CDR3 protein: CSAVPLAKQDRGTQYF

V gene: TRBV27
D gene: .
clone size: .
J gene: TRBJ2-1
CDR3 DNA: TGTGCCAGCAGGAAGTGGGACACCTCAGACAATGAGCAGTTCTTC
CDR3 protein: CASRKWDTSDNEQFF

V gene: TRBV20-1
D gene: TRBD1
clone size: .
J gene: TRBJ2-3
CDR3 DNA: TGCAGTGCCCTCCGGGACAGGAACACAGATACGCAGTATTTT
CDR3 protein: CSALRDRNTDTQYF

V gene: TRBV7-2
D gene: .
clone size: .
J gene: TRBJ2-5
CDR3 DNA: TGTGCCAGCAGCGTAGCTCGGGAGACCCAGTACTTC
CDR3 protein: CASSVARETQYF

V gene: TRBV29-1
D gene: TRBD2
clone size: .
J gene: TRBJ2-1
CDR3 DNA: TGCAGCGTTGAGGTGGGACTAGCGGCTGAGCAGTTCTTC
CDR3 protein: CSVEVGLAAEQFF

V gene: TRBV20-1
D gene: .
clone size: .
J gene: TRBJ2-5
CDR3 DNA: TGCAGTGCAGTGGGGGGCGAGGAGACCCAGTACTTC
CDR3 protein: CSAVGGEETQYF

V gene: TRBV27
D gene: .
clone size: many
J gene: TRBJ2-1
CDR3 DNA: TGTGCCAGCAGTAAACAGTACAATGAGCAGTTCTTC
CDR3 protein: CASSKQYNEQFF

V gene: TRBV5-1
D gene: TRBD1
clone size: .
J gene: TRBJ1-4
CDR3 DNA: TGCGCCAGCAGCCGGGGAGGGGGCGATGAAAAACTGTTTTTT
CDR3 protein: CASSRGGGDEKLFF

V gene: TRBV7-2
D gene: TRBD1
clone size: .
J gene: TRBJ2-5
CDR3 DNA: TGTGCCAGTAACCGGGGACAGTCCCGAGGTACCCAGTACTTC
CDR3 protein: CASNRGQSRGTQYF

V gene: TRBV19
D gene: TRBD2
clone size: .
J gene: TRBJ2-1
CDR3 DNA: TGTGCCAGTAGTATCGGCGGGGGGGCCATAAATGAGCAGTTCTTC
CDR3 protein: CASSIGGGAINEQFF

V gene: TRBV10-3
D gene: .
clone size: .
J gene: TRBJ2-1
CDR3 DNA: TGTGCCATCAGTGCCCTTAGCTCCTACAATGAGCAGTTCTTC
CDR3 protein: CAISALSSYNEQFF

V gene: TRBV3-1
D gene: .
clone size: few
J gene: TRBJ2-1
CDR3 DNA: TGTGCCACGAGGCAGGGAGTTTCGTATGAGCAGTTCTTC
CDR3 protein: CATRQGVSYEQFF

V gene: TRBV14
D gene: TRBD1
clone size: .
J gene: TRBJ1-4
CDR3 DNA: TGTGCCAGCAGCCAGAGAGGGGGCTTTGAAAAACTGTTTTTT
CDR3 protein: CASSQRGGFEKLFF

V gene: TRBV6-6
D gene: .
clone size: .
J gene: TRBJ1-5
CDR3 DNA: TGTGCCAGCACCGAAGGACAGTCTAATCAGCCCCAGCATTTT
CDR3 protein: CASTEGQSNQPQHF

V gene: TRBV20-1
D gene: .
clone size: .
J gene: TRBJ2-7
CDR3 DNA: TGCAGTGCCTCGGAATCTGCCTACGAGCAGTACTTC
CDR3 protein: CSASESAYEQYF

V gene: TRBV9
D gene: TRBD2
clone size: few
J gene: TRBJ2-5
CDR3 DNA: TGTGCCAGCAGTACTAGCGGGGGTTACCAAGAGACCCAGTACTTC
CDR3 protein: CASSTSGGYQETQYF

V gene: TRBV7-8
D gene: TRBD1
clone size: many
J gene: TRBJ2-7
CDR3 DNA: TGTGCCAGCAGCTTAGGGTCGGTGGGACAGGGATACGAGCAGTACTTC
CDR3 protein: CASSLGSVGQGYEQYF

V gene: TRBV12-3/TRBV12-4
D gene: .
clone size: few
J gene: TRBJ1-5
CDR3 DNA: TGTGCCAGCAGACCTACAGGGCAAAATCAGCCCCAGCATTTT
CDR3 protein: CASRPTGQNQPQHF